This TCR beta chain was profiled in a study of identical twins. MiXCR was run by TCRdb on the 5' RACE reads, yielding one entry per CDR3 protein. This sample has approximately 230,000 distinct CDR3 sequences; 6.5% occur once, and the top ten carry roughly 15%. The ends lost 3 bases at V and 5 bases at J; junction bases unmatched: 5. The CDR3 loop spans 14 amino acids. CDR1 and CDR2 (germline): SGHVS, FQNEAQ. This clonotype has at least ten counts. These data are also associated with another study on T cells expressing NK-cell markers.

The sequenced material came from CD8+ T cells sorted from blood. The genes are TRBV7-8 and TRBJ1-2, with TRBD1 matching 8 bases. This clonotype was sampled from a woman aged 18-29 years in good health. The CDR3 bases are TGTGCCAGCAGCTTCGGGACAGGAACTTATGGCTACACCTTC. Amino acid sequence: CASSFGTGTYGYTF.